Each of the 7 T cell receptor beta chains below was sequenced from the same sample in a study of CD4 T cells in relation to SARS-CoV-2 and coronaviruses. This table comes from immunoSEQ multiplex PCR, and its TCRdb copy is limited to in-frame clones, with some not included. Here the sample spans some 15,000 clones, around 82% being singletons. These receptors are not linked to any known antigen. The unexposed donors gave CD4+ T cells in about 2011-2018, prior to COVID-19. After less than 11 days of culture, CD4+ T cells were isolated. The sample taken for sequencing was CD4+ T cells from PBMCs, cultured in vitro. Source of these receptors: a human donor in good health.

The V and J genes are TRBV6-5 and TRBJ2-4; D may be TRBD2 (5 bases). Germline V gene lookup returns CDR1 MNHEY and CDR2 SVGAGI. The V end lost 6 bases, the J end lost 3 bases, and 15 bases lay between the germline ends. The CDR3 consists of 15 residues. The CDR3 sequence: CASSLYEGNKNIQYF. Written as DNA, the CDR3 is TGTGCCAGCAGCTTGTACGAGGGAAACAAAAACATTCAGTACTTC.

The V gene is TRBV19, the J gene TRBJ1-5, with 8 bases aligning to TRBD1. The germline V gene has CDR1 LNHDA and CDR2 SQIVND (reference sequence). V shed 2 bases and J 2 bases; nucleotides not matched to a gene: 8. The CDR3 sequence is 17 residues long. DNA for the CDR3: TGTGCCAGTAGTATAACCATTTTGGGACAGGGCAATCAGCCCCAGCATTTT. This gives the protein CASSITILGQGNQPQHF.

CDR3 amino acids: CAWSGRGKPGQERQETQYF. CDR3 in DNA: TGTGCCTGGAGTGGACGGGGAAAACCGGGACAGGAGCGTCAAGAGACCCAGTACTTC. The rearrangement links TRBV30 to TRBJ2-5; 8 bases are a match to TRBD1. The ends lost 1 base at V and 2 bases at J; junction bases unmatched: 18. CDR1 and CDR2 (germline): GTSNPN, SVGIG (reference sequence). This CDR3 spans 19 amino acids. Based on the CDR3 plus reference TRBV30 and TRBJ2-5, the full variable domain is SQTIHQWPATLVQPVGSPLSLECTVEGTSNPNLYWYRQAAGRGLQLLFYSVGIGQISSEVPQNLSASRPQDRQFILSSKKLLLSDSGFYLCAWSGRGKPGQERQETQYFGPGTRLLVL.

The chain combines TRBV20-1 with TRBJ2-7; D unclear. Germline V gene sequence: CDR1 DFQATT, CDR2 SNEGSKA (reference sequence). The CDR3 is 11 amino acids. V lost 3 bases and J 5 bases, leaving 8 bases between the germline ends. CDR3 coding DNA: TGCAGTGCTAGGATACGAAACGAGCAGTACTTC. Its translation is CSARIRNEQYF.

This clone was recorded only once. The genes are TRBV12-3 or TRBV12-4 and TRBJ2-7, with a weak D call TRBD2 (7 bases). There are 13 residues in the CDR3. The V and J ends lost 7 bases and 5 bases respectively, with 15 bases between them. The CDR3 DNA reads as TGTGCCAGCACTCGAGGGGGAGGGGACGAGCAGTACTTC. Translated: CASTRGGGDEQYF.

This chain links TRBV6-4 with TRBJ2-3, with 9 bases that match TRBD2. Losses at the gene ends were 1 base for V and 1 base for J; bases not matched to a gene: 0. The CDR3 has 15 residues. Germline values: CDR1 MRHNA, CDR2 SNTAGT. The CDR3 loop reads CASSDLAGGTDTQYF. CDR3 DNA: TGTGCCAGCAGTGACTTAGCGGGGGGCACAGATACGCAGTATTTT.

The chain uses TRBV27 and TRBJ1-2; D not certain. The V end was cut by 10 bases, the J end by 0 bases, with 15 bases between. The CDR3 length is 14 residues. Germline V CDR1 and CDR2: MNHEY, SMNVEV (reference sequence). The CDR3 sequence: CATSKAAANYGYTF. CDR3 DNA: TGTGCCACCTCCAAGGCAGCTGCTAACTATGGCTACACCTTC.